A single sample gave rise to the 32 T cell receptor beta chains below, sequenced in a study of cytomegalovirus exposure and HLA in healthy donors. Primers for the PCR totalled 60 Vbeta and 13 Jbeta. Generated by immunoSEQ multiplex PCR, the TCRdb table keeps only in-frame clones and is missing some. Across roughly 73,000 clones, the top ten clones capture roughly 13% of the sample. Sequencing used PBMCs. Receptors originate from a man over 45 in good health and CMV-seropositive.

V is TRBV6-8 and J is TRBJ1-6; weak D call: TRBD1 (5 bases). Germline CDR1 and CDR2: MNHGY and SAAAGT. The ends were cut back, 5 bases at V and 6 bases at J, with 14 bases in the middle. The CDR3 loop spans 15 amino acids. The CDR3 DNA is TGTGCCAGCAGTGGGCCGGAGGGGTTTAATTCACCCCTCCACTTT. As protein: CASSGPEGFNSPLHF.

The chain combines TRBV12-5 with TRBJ1-1; 9 bases fit TRBD1. The V gene end was trimmed by 5 bases and the J gene end by 4 bases; junction bases not matched to a gene: 8. From germline, CDR1 is LGHNT and CDR2 FRNRAP. CDR3 size: 15 residues. The CDR3 coding sequence is TGTGCTAGTGGTAAGGGGGGACAGGGACCCACTGAAGCTTTCTTT. This gives the protein CASGKGGQGPTEAFF.

The rearrangement uses TRBV5-5 and TRBJ1-2, with 7 nucleotides matching TRBD1. The CDR3 has 17 residues. In germline, CDR1 is SGHKS, CDR2 YYEKEE (reference sequence). V was clipped by 2 bases and J by 4 bases; unmatched bases: 14. As DNA, the CDR3 is TGTGCCAGCAGCTTTCGTGGACAGGACCCTAGTGGCTATGGCTACACCTTC. Protein product: CASSFRGQDPSGYGYTF.

The chain is built from TRBV19 and TRBJ2-1; D not resolved. CDR1 and CDR2 from the germline V gene are LNHDA and SQIVND (reference sequence). Trimming removed 0 bases at V and 5 bases at J, with 8 bases between. This CDR3 has 14 residues. CDR3 sequence: CASSIESLHNEQFF. The DNA for the CDR3 is TGTGCCAGTAGTATAGAATCCCTACACAATGAGCAGTTCTTC.

This sequence joins TRBV7-3 and TRBJ1-1; D unresolved. CDR3 length: 13 amino acids. Germline V gene data show CDR1 as SGHTA and CDR2 as FQGTGA. V gave up 3 bases and J gave up 1 base, with 6 bases separating them. CDR3 loop: CASSFSGNTEAFF. CDR3 DNA sequence: TGTGCCAGCAGCTTCTCGGGGAACACTGAAGCTTTCTTT.

The chain recombines TRBV19 with TRBJ1-2; 7 positions match TRBD1. V shed 3 bases and J 1 base; nucleotides not matched to a gene: 5. Looked up from germline, CDR1 is LNHDA and CDR2 is SQIVND (reference sequence). The CDR3 is made up of 15 amino acids. The DNA of the CDR3 is TGTGCCAGTAGTATGTGGACAGGAGGTAACTATGGCTACACCTTC. It translates to CASSMWTGGNYGYTF.

The chain recombines TRBV7-8 with TRBJ1-5; weak D call: TRBD1 (6 bases). The CDR3 totals 13 residues. From germline, CDR1 is SGHVS and CDR2 FQNEAQ. Trimming took 5 bases from V and 4 from J, leaving 9 bases between them. The CDR3 protein is CASSRQANQPQHF. CDR3 nucleotide sequence: TGTGCCAGCAGCCGACAGGCAAATCAGCCCCAGCATTTT.

V and J are TRBV7-9 and TRBJ1-1; D unresolved. The CDR3 runs to 9 residues. Trimming took 5 bases from V and 11 from J, leaving 6 bases between them. CDR1 and CDR2 (germline): SEHNR, FQNEAQ (reference sequence). The CDR3 spells CASSAFAFF. In nucleotides, the CDR3 is TGTGCCAGCAGCGCGTTTGCTTTCTTT.

The chain has TRBV7-2 and TRBJ2-3; D gene ambiguous. V lost 5 bases and J lost 6, with 9 bases in between. This CDR3 contains 12 residues. Germline V gene lookup returns CDR1 SGHTA and CDR2 FQGNSA. CDR3 region: CASSPLEDTQYF. As DNA, the CDR3 is TGTGCCAGCAGCCCCCTGGAGGATACGCAGTATTTT.

The chain has TRBV19 and TRBJ2-3; D is undetermined. V was clipped by 5 bases and J by 1 base, with 10 bases between them. Germline CDR1 reads LNHDA; CDR2 reads SQIVND (reference sequence). The CDR3 has 14 amino acids. The CDR3 loop is CASSYRSRTDTQYF. Written as DNA, the CDR3 is TGTGCCAGTAGTTACCGGAGCCGCACAGATACGCAGTATTTT.

The CDR3, as DNA: TGCGCCAGCAGCTTGGAACAGAGCTACAATGAGCAGTTCTTC. Translated, it gives CASSLEQSYNEQFF. This rearrangement joins TRBV5-1 to TRBJ2-1; D remains ambiguous. Germline values: CDR1 SGHRS, CDR2 YFSETQ. The CDR3 extends over 14 amino acids. The germline V and J ends were trimmed by 0 bases and 3 bases, with 7 bases remaining between them. The whole variable domain, remainder taken from reference TRBV5-1 and TRBJ2-1, is KAGVTQTPRYLIKTRGQQVTLSCSPISGHRSVSWYQQTPGQGLQFLFEYFSETQRNKGNFPGRFSGRQFSNSRSEMNVSTLELGDSALYLCASSLEQSYNEQFFGPGTRLTVL.

The rearrangement links TRBV5-1 to TRBJ1-2; 7 positions match TRBD1. The ends lost 3 bases at V and 8 bases at J; junction bases unmatched: 13. The CDR3 is 15 amino acids. Germline-derived CDR1 and CDR2 are SGHRS and YFSETQ. The DNA for the CDR3 is TGCGCCAGCAGCTCAACGACAGGGAGCACAAGCGGCTACACCTTC. Protein product: CASSSTTGSTSGYTF.

This chain's CDR3 is CASSISGLKPYGYTF. The DNA of the CDR3 is TGTGCCAGCAGCATATCTGGACTGAAGCCCTATGGCTACACCTTC. This chain joins TRBV5-6 and TRBJ1-2, with D hard to call. This CDR3 has 15 amino acids. The germline gives CDR1 SGHDT, CDR2 YYEEEE. Trimming removed 4 bases from V and 4 bases from J, with 17 bases in between.

The J gene is TRBJ2-1, the V gene TRBV7-9; the D is unclear. This CDR3 spans 16 amino acids. Trimming cost V 4 bases and J 0 bases, with 13 bases left between them. Germline values: CDR1 SEHNR, CDR2 FQNEAQ (reference sequence). CDR3 region: CASSSSYGGSYNEQFF. Here the CDR3 DNA reads TGTGCCAGCAGCTCCAGTTATGGCGGCTCCTACAATGAGCAGTTCTTC.

The chain has TRBV11-2 and TRBJ1-1; 9 bases map to TRBD1. In germline, CDR1 is SGHAT, CDR2 FQNNGV. V was pared by 5 bases and J by 2 bases, with 6 bases of the junction left unmatched. This CDR3 is built from 15 residues. CDR3 in amino acids: CASSGPGQGNTEAFF. Here the CDR3 DNA reads TGTGCCAGCAGCGGACCGGGACAGGGAAACACTGAAGCTTTCTTT.

DNA for the CDR3: TGTGCCAGCAGCCCAGGGGCAGGGGGCAGTCCTAACTATGGCTACACCTTC. This codes for CASSPGAGGSPNYGYTF. The chain carries TRBV9 and TRBJ1-2, with 8 positions matching TRBD1. CDR1 is SGDLS and CDR2 is YYNGEE in the germline V gene. Trimming at V came to 4 bases and at J to 0 bases, leaving 11 bases not matched to a gene. This CDR3 spans 17 amino acids.

The chain uses TRBV6-5 and TRBJ1-3; 7 bases are shared with TRBD1. Germline V gene sequence: CDR1 MNHEY, CDR2 SVGAGI. The CDR3 consists of 15 residues. After removal of 5 bases from V and 6 bases from J, the junction contained 10 bases not matched to a gene. The CDR3 DNA is TGTGCCAGCAGTCGACAGGGTTATAAGGAAAACACCATATATTTT. Residues: CASSRQGYKENTIYF.

The chain joins TRBV5-4 to TRBJ2-5; the match to TRBD2 covers 12 bases. Looked up from germline, CDR1 is SGHNT and CDR2 is YYREEE (reference sequence). CDR3 size: 15 residues. The V segment lost 0 bases and the J segment 5 bases; nucleotides outside the gene matches: 2. CDR3 sequence reads: CASSLASGGAETQYF. CDR3 nucleotides: TGTGCCAGCAGCTTGGCTAGCGGGGGGGCGGAGACCCAGTACTTC.

The chain carries TRBV7-2 and TRBJ2-1; 12 nucleotides align to TRBD2. Germline loops: CDR1 SGHTA, CDR2 FQGNSA. Trimming removed 3 bases from V and 7 bases from J; junction bases left unmatched: 7. The CDR3 is 16 residues long. This chain's CDR3 is CASSFWLAGGGNEQFF. DNA of the CDR3: TGTGCCAGCAGCTTTTGGCTAGCGGGAGGGGGAAATGAGCAGTTCTTC. The variable domain in full, completed from reference TRBV7-2 and TRBJ2-1, reads GAGVSQSPSNKVTEKGKDVELRCDPISGHTALYWYRQSLGQGLEFLIYFQGNSAPDKSGLPSDRFSAERTGGSVSTLTIQRTQQEDSAVYLCASSFWLAGGGNEQFFGPGTRLTVL.

The chain combines TRBV5-4 with TRBJ2-2; the D is unclear. This CDR3 spans 16 amino acids. Looked up from germline, CDR1 is SGHNT and CDR2 is YYREEE (reference sequence). Deletions cut 0 bases from V and 0 bases from J, with 9 bases between. CDR3 in DNA: TGTGCCAGCAGCTTGGGAGAACTCGCGAACACCGGGGAGCTGTTTTTT. Residues: CASSLGELANTGELFF. Using reference TRBV5-4 and TRBJ2-2 for the parts outside the CDR3, the full variable domain is ETGVTQSPTHLIKTRGQQVTLRCSSQSGHNTVSWYQQALGQGPQFIFQYYREEENGRGNFPPRFSGLQFPNYSSELNVNALELDDSALYLCASSLGELANTGELFFGEGSRLTVL.

The chain joins TRBV11-2 to TRBJ1-5, with D uncertain. CDR1 is SGHAT, CDR2 FQNNGV, per germline. The CDR3 loop spans 13 amino acids. The V gene lost 3 bases and the J gene lost 2 bases, with 5 bases spanning the gap. In DNA, the CDR3 is TGTGCCAGCAGCTTGAGGGGCAATCAGCCCCAGCATTTT. Translation: CASSLRGNQPQHF.

The CDR3 sequence is CASSPRGGLAGTTSTDTQYF. The CDR3 nucleotides are TGTGCCAGCAGCCCAAGGGGGGGACTAGCGGGGACAACTAGCACAGATACGCAGTATTTT. V usage is TRBV9 and J usage is TRBJ2-3, with 13 positions matching TRBD2. Germline V CDR1 and CDR2: SGDLS, YYNGEE. After removal of 4 bases from V and 0 bases from J, the junction contained 14 bases not matched to a gene. This CDR3 contains 20 residues.

This chain joins TRBV4-2 and TRBJ1-5, with a possible D match to TRBD1 (6 bases). This CDR3 spans 16 amino acids. V lost 0 bases, J lost 4 bases, and 13 bases lay in between. Germline-derived CDR1 and CDR2 are LGHNA and YNFKEQ. This CDR3 is CASSQEGAGDNQPQHF. CDR3 nucleotide sequence: TGTGCCAGCAGCCAAGAAGGGGCAGGGGATAATCAGCCCCAGCATTTT.

The V call is TRBV19, the J call TRBJ1-5; D is unresolved. Germline V gene sequence: CDR1 LNHDA, CDR2 SQIVND (reference sequence). The CDR3 contains 12 residues. The ends were cut back, 9 bases at V and 0 bases at J, with 6 bases in the middle. The CDR3 loop reads CASCYSNQPQHF. The CDR3 DNA sequence: TGTGCCAGCTGCTATAGCAATCAGCCCCAGCATTTT.

This rearrangement joins TRBV29-1 to TRBJ1-2; maybe TRBD1 (5 bases). This CDR3 is built from 14 residues. Germline V gene data show CDR1 as SQVTM and CDR2 as ANQGSEA. V gave up 7 bases and J gave up 3 bases, with 18 bases separating them. The CDR3 nucleotides read TGCAGCGCTGTAGGCCACGGGGGGTACTATGGCTACACCTTC. It codes for CSAVGHGGYYGYTF.

The chain carries TRBV9 and TRBJ2-5, with 8 bases matching TRBD1. Germline CDR1 reads SGDLS; CDR2 reads YYNGEE. The J segment lost 5 bases and the V segment lost 4 bases, leaving 4 bases of the junction unmatched. The CDR3 length is 13 residues. The CDR3 region is CASSPRTGETQYF. CDR3 sequence (DNA): TGTGCCAGCAGCCCCCGGACAGGGGAGACCCAGTACTTC.

The chain uses TRBV7-8 and TRBJ2-5; maybe TRBD1 (5 bases). Germline V lookup: CDR1 SGHVS, CDR2 FQNEAQ. The V end lost 5 bases, the J end lost 5 bases, and 18 bases lay between the germline ends. The CDR3 sequence is 15 residues long. The CDR3 sequence: CASSPSEVRGETQYF. CDR3 nucleotides: TGTGCCAGCAGCCCGTCGGAAGTAAGGGGTGAGACCCAGTACTTC.

This chain connects TRBV7-2 to TRBJ2-4, with D maybe TRBD1 (5 bases). In germline, CDR1 is SGHTA, CDR2 FQGNSA. CDR3 length: 13 residues. Trimming stripped 1 base from V and 6 bases from J, with 7 bases between. The CDR3 DNA follows: TGTGCCAGCAGCTTAGGACAGCTAAACATTCAGTACTTC. It specifies CASSLGQLNIQYF.

The DNA of the CDR3 is TGTGCCAGCAATTTAGCGGGAGGATCCGTAGAGACCCAGTACTTC. Translating gives CASNLAGGSVETQYF. V gene TRBV6-5 combines with J gene TRBJ2-5, with TRBD2 matching 10 bases. Germline V gene sequence: CDR1 MNHEY, CDR2 SVGAGI. The CDR3 has 15 residues. V lost 7 bases to trimming and J lost 4 bases; unmatched junction nucleotides: 9.

The chain joins TRBV10-3 to TRBJ1-2, with D unresolved. Germline CDR1 reads ENHRY; CDR2 reads SYGVKD. The V gene lost 2 bases and the J gene lost 5 bases, with 12 bases spanning the gap. The CDR3 loop spans 14 amino acids. CDR3: CAISEGRLPYGYTF. The CDR3 DNA is TGTGCCATCAGTGAGGGGCGCCTTCCATATGGCTACACCTTC.

The gene calls are TRBV5-1 and TRBJ2-2; TRBD1 agrees at 8 bases. Germline values: CDR1 SGHRS, CDR2 YFSETQ. CDR3 length: 13 residues. V shed 5 bases and J 8 bases; nucleotides not matched to a gene: 5. CDR3 sequence: CASRTGVSGELFF. CDR3 bases: TGCGCCAGCAGGACAGGGGTATCAGGGGAGCTGTTTTTT. Together with reference TRBV5-1 and TRBJ2-2, the CDR3 gives the full variable domain: KAGVTQTPRYLIKTRGQQVTLSCSPISGHRSVSWYQQTPGQGLQFLFEYFSETQRNKGNFPGRFSGRQFSNSRSEMNVSTLELGDSALYLCASRTGVSGELFFGEGSRLTVL.

The chain couples TRBV4-1 to TRBJ1-2; no clear D gene. Between the trimmed V and J ends, which lost 5 bases and 0 bases, there was a span of 13 bases. The CDR3 contains 15 residues. The V gene's germline CDR1 is MGHRA and CDR2 YSYEKL. The CDR3 is CASSSRGQANYGYTF. The CDR3 bases are TGCGCCAGCAGCTCGCGGGGTCAAGCTAACTATGGCTACACCTTC.